The 19 T cell receptor beta chains listed next were all sequenced from one sample in a study of blood T cell repertoires in COVID-19. The table came from immunoSEQ multiplex PCR; TCRdb's copy has only in-frame clones and leaves some out. Among 180,000 or so clones listed, over 80% were seen once. Sequencing was carried out using PBMCs or T cells enriched from blood (not recorded which). All receptors derive from a woman aged 60-70 years who had recovered from COVID-19.

The chain recombines TRBV5-1 with TRBJ1-1; D possibly corresponds to TRBD1 (5 bases). CDR3 size: 15 residues. Deletions cut 0 bases from V and 6 bases from J, with 15 bases between. Germline CDR1 is SGHRS and CDR2 is YFSETQ. The CDR3 here is CASSLELREGAEAFF. The CDR3 DNA sequence: TGCGCCAGCAGCTTGGAGCTCAGGGAGGGCGCTGAAGCTTTCTTT. Full variable domain (outside the CDR3, taken from reference TRBV5-1 and TRBJ1-1): KAGVTQTPRYLIKTRGQQVTLSCSPISGHRSVSWYQQTPGQGLQFLFEYFSETQRNKGNFPGRFSGRQFSNSRSEMNVSTLELGDSALYLCASSLELREGAEAFFGQGTRLTVV.

The CDR3 DNA reads TGTGCCAGTAGTGTCTCGGACAGGCCGGGGTACGAGCAGTACTTC. Translated, it gives CASSVSDRPGYEQYF. This rearrangement joins TRBV19 to TRBJ2-7; 7 nucleotides match TRBD1. CDR3 length: 15 residues. The ends lost 5 bases at V and 4 bases at J; junction bases unmatched: 11. Germline-derived CDR1 and CDR2 are LNHDA and SQIVND (reference sequence).

The chain employs TRBV7-6 and TRBJ1-2; weak D call: TRBD1 (6 bases). The CDR3 has 17 residues. V lost 5 bases and J 4 bases, leaving 23 bases between the germline ends. CDR1 is SGHVS, CDR2 FNYEAQ, per germline. The CDR3 sequence is CASSHDPASGATYGYTF. In DNA, the CDR3 is TGTGCCAGCAGCCATGACCCGGCGTCAGGGGCCACCTATGGCTACACCTTC.

The V and J genes are TRBV28 and TRBJ1-5, with D perhaps matching TRBD1 (6 bases). Germline V lookup: CDR1 MDHEN, CDR2 SYDVKM. V dropped 8 bases and J dropped 2 bases, with 19 bases sitting between them. CDR3 length: 16 residues. The CDR3 sequence is CASHWGGPGGNQPQHF. The CDR3 nucleotides read TGTGCCAGCCATTGGGGGGGGCCAGGTGGCAATCAGCCCCAGCATTTT. The full variable domain, its missing parts supplied by reference TRBV28 and TRBJ1-5, is DVKVTQSSRYLVKRTGEKVFLECVQDMDHENMFWYRQDPGLGLRLIYFSYDVKMKEKGDIPEGYSVSREKKERFSLILESASTNQTSMYLCASHWGGPGGNQPQHFGDGTRLSIL.

The J gene is TRBJ2-7, the V gene TRBV4-1; a weak D match, TRBD1 (5 bases). Germline values: CDR1 MGHRA, CDR2 YSYEKL. The CDR3 spans 15 residues. V shed 4 bases and J shed 0 bases, with 13 bases lying between them. The CDR3 DNA reads as TGCGCCAGCAGCCGGGGCCTAACCCGCTCCTACGAGCAGTACTTC. It yields the protein CASSRGLTRSYEQYF.

CDR3: CAVLAGGGTDTQYF. The CDR3 nucleotides are TGTGCCGTACTCGCGGGGGGGGGCACAGATACGCAGTATTTT. This chain uses TRBV7-9 with TRBJ2-3; 9 bases are a match to TRBD2. Germline V gives CDR1 SEHNR, CDR2 FQNEAQ (reference sequence). Trimming removed 11 bases from V and 1 base from J; junction bases left unmatched: 7. The length of the CDR3 is 14 residues.

The rearrangement links TRBV9 to TRBJ2-7; 7 bases line up with TRBD2. V shed 2 bases, J shed 2 bases, and the junction held 4 bases outside the gene matches. The CDR3 extends over 14 amino acids. Germline V lookup: CDR1 SGDLS, CDR2 YYNGEE. The CDR3 spells CASSVREGTYEQYF. In DNA, the CDR3 is TGTGCCAGCAGCGTTAGGGAGGGCACCTACGAGCAGTACTTC.

This clone was picked up a small number of times. The rearrangement joins TRBV28 to TRBJ1-4, with TRBD1 identical over 7 bases. V was pared by 5 bases and J by 0 bases, with 12 bases of the junction left unmatched. The CDR3 contains 18 residues. Germline CDR1 and CDR2: MDHEN and SYDVKM. The CDR3 region is CASSGQDGGFATNEKLFF. CDR3 nucleotide sequence: TGTGCCAGCAGTGGACAGGATGGGGGCTTTGCAACTAATGAAAAACTGTTTTTT.

The chain recombines TRBV7-3 with TRBJ1-3; D is unresolved. The germline gives CDR1 SGHTA, CDR2 FQGTGA. Between the trimmed V and J ends, which lost 5 bases and 4 bases, there was a span of 9 bases. This CDR3 has 13 amino acids. CDR3 bases: TGTGCCAGCAGCCCGGCGGGAGGAAACACCATATATTTT. Translation: CASSPAGGNTIYF.

The CDR3 spells CASSPGQINYGYTF. In DNA, the CDR3 is TGTGCCAGCTCACCGGGACAGATCAACTATGGCTACACCTTC. This rearrangement joins TRBV18 to TRBJ1-2, with 7 bases identical to TRBD1. This CDR3 spans 14 amino acids. Germline CDR1 is KGHSH and CDR2 is LQKENI. V trimming: 3 bases; J trimming: 2 bases; junction bases outside the gene matches: 3.

This clone has just one count. The chain has TRBV29-1 and TRBJ2-7, with TRBD2 identical over 7 bases. The CDR3 consists of 15 residues. The germline V gene encodes CDR1 SQVTM and CDR2 ANQGSEA. V trimming: 5 bases; J trimming: 6 bases; junction bases outside the gene matches: 16. The CDR3 DNA is TGCAGCGTTTTTATCAGGGACTCCCCTAGCGGCGAGCAGTACTTC. This sequence encodes CSVFIRDSPSGEQYF.

V usage is TRBV27 and J usage is TRBJ2-7, with TRBD1 matching 7 bases. The CDR3 runs to 18 residues. Unmatched junction bases numbered 20, after V lost 3 bases and J lost 6 bases. CDR1 is MNHEY and CDR2 is SMNVEV in the germline V gene (reference sequence). CDR3 region: CASSLSRDSPPLRSEQYF. The CDR3 nucleotides are TGTGCCAGCAGTTTGTCCCGGGACAGTCCCCCCCTAAGGTCCGAGCAGTACTTC.

This chain links TRBV5-5 with TRBJ1-1; D is unclear. This CDR3 comprises 11 residues. Trimming took 4 bases from V and 8 from J, leaving 9 bases between them. Germline V lookup: CDR1 SGHKS, CDR2 YYEKEE (reference sequence). In nucleotides, the CDR3 is TGTGCCAGCAGCCGGGAAGGGGAAGCTTTCTTT. Its translation is CASSREGEAFF.

The V gene is TRBV6-5, the J gene TRBJ2-2; D possibly corresponds to TRBD2 (6 bases). V shed 8 bases and J shed 8 bases, with 12 bases lying between them. The CDR3 runs 12 residues. Germline V gene lookup returns CDR1 MNHEY and CDR2 SVGAGI. In DNA, the CDR3 is TGTGCCAGCTACCCGGGGGTAGGGGAGCTGTTTTTT. This gives the protein CASYPGVGELFF.

The chain employs TRBV6-1 and TRBJ2-7, with TRBD1 as a possible D gene (6 bases). The CDR3 extends over 16 amino acids. Deletions cut 3 bases from V and 7 bases from J, with 22 bases between. In germline, CDR1 is MNHNS, CDR2 SASEGT. The CDR3 sequence: CASSDGHRANTGEQYF. The DNA for the CDR3 is TGTGCCAGCAGTGACGGGCACAGGGCAAACACGGGGGAGCAGTACTTC.

The chain is built from TRBV7-3 and TRBJ2-5; 14 bases are shared with TRBD2. This CDR3 region has 16 residues. V lost 5 bases and J lost 5; bases outside the gene matches: 7. Germline V gene lookup returns CDR1 SGHTA and CDR2 FQGTGA. CDR3 nucleotide sequence: TGTGCCAGCAGCCCAGGGACTAGCGGGAGCGGGGAGACCCAGTACTTC. This sequence encodes CASSPGTSGSGETQYF.

V gene TRBV5-1 combines with J gene TRBJ1-2, with D tentatively TRBD1 (6 bases). The CDR3 covers 15 residues. Trimming left V 1 base short and J 4 bases short, with 14 bases between. Germline values: CDR1 SGHRS, CDR2 YFSETQ. The CDR3 region has the DNA TGCGCCAGCAGCTTGCAAGGGAGGGGGGCCTATGGCTACACCTTC. Its protein product is CASSLQGRGAYGYTF. The full variable domain, with the rest looked up from reference TRBV5-1 and TRBJ1-2, is KAGVTQTPRYLIKTRGQQVTLSCSPISGHRSVSWYQQTPGQGLQFLFEYFSETQRNKGNFPGRFSGRQFSNSRSEMNVSTLELGDSALYLCASSLQGRGAYGYTFGSGTRLTVV.

This rearrangement joins TRBV6-5 to TRBJ1-4, with a possible D match to TRBD1 (6 bases). This CDR3 is 13 amino acids long. Trimming shortened V by 6 bases and J by 7 bases, and 12 bases separated the two germline ends. CDR1 is MNHEY and CDR2 is SVGAGI in the germline V gene. The CDR3 spells CASREQGSEKLFF. In nucleotides, the CDR3 is TGTGCCAGCAGGGAGCAGGGGAGTGAAAAACTGTTTTTT.

The rearrangement uses TRBV9 and TRBJ2-2; 9 nucleotides match TRBD1. The V segment lost 3 bases and the J segment 4 bases; nucleotides outside the gene matches: 4. The germline V gene has CDR1 SGDLS and CDR2 YYNGEE. The CDR3 totals 15 residues. The CDR3 nucleotides are TGTGCCAGCAGCGCCGGGACAGGGAGCACCGGGGAGCTGTTTTTT. This encodes CASSAGTGSTGELFF.